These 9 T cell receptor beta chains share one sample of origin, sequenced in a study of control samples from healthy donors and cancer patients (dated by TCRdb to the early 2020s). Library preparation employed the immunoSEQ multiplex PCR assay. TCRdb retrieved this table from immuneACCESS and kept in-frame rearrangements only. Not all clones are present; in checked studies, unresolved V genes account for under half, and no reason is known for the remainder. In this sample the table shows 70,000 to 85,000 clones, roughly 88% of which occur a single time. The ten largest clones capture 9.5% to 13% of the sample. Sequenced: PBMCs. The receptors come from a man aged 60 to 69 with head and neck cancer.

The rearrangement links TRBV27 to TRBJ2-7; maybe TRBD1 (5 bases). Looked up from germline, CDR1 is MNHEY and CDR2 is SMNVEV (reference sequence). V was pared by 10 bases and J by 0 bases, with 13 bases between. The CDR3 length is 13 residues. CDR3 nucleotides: TGTGCCACCCAGACAGCCTACTCCTACGAGCAGTACTTC. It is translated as CATQTAYSYEQYF.

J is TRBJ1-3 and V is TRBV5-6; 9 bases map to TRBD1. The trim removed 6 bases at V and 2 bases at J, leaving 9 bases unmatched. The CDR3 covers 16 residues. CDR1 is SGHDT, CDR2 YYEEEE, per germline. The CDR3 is CASTKGQGDAGNTIYF. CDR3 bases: TGTGCCAGCACCAAGGGACAGGGAGATGCTGGAAACACCATATATTTT.

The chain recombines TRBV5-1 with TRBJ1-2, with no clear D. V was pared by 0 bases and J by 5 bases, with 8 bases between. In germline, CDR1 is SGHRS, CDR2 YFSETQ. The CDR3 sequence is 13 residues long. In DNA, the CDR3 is TGCGCCAGCAGCTTGGCCGTTGAGTATGGCTACACCTTC. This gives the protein CASSLAVEYGYTF.

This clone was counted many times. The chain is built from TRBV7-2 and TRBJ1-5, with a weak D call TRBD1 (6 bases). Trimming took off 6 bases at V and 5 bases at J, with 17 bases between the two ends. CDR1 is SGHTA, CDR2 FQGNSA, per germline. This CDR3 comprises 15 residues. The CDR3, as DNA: TGTGCCAGCAGTTCTATTCACAGGGCGGATCAGCCCCAGCATTTT. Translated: CASSSIHRADQPQHF.

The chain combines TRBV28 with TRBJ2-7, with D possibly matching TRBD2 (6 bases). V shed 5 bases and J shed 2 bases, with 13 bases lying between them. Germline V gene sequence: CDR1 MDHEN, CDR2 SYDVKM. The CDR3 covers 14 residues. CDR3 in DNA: TGTGCCAGCAGTCTCGGGACTTTCCCCTACGAGCAGTACTTC. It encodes CASSLGTFPYEQYF. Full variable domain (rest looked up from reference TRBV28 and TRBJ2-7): DVKVTQSSRYLVKRTGEKVFLECVQDMDHENMFWYRQDPGLGLRLIYFSYDVKMKEKGDIPEGYSVSREKKERFSLILESASTNQTSMYLCASSLGTFPYEQYFGPGTRLTVT.

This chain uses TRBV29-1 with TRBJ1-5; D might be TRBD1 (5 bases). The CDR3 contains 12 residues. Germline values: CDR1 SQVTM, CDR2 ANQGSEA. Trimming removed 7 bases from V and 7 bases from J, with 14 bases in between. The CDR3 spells CSAGDQHQPQHF. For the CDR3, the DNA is TGCAGCGCCGGGGACCAACACCAGCCCCAGCATTTT.

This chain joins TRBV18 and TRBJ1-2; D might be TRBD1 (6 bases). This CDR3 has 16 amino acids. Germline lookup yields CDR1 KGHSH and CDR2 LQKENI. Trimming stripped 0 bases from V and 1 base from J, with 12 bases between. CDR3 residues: CASSPPSQGNNYGYTF. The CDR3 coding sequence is TGTGCCAGCTCACCACCGTCGCAGGGGAATAACTATGGCTACACCTTC.

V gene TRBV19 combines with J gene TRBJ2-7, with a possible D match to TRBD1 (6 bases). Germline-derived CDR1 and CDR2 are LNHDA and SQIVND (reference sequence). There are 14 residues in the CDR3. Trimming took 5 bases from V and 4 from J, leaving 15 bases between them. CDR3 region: CASSPSQGLYEQYF. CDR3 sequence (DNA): TGTGCCAGTAGTCCATCCCAGGGGCTTTACGAGCAGTACTTC.

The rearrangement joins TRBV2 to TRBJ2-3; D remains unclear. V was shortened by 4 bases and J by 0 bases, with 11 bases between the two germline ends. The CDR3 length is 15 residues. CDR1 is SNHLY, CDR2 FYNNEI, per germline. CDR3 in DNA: TGTGCCAGCAGTGGAGAGTACCCTAGCACAGATACGCAGTATTTT. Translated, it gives CASSGEYPSTDTQYF.